This T cell receptor (beta chain) was captured in a study of T cell responses to AZD1222 COVID-19 vaccine (dated by TCRdb to 2020 to 2022). In the study overall: AZD1222 recipients given second doses at about 4 weeks or at about 12 weeks were pooled, since spike-specific TCR depth and breadth were not found to differ between the two schedules. TCR sequencing covered roughly 230 trial participants: 207 given two doses of AZD1222 and 26 given two doses of MenACWY control vaccine. Trial participants were enrolled by age into subgroups of 18-55, 56-69 and 70-plus years, and roughly 150, 30 and 60 TCR-sequenced participants, respectively, were included in these subgroups. On the study overall, not on this receptor specifically: In the small 56-69-year group, the increase in depth fell short of significance, most likely because of low power. Participants were mostly white British and included more females than males, and it was suggested by the authors that clonal diversity may have been underestimated. Reportedly, almost half of the unique spike-specific TCRs recognized epitopes lying outside the regions that are mutated in the B.1.351 and B.1.1.7 variants. Conclusions about previously exposed vaccinees were limited because only six AZD1222 recipients were SARS-CoV-2 seropositive at baseline. Because no day 14 peak-response samples were available, repertoires were characterized only after the peak T cell response. The whole spike protein was spanned by vaccine-associated CD4 TCRs, and dominant responses were seen in regions 160-218 and 743-854. After two AZD1222 doses, both the breadth and the depth of spike-specific TCRs were significantly higher than at day 0 and than in MenACWY recipients.

Between the V and J ends, shortened by 5 bases and 0 bases respectively, the junction contains 12 bases. The germline V gene (reference sequence) supplies CDR1 MNHEY and CDR2 SMNVEV. The CDR3 runs 15 amino acids, cysteine and phenylalanine included. The retained sequence is limited to the CDR3, 45 bases, with the frame set at the first base. According to the study, the label for this sample's time point signals: baseline before first vaccination. Vaccinee samples came from UK trials COV001 and COV002, including a single-blind randomized controlled phase 2/3 trial of AZD1222 (ChAdOx1 nCoV-19) in healthy adults. For TCRbeta chain sequencing, PBMC samples were collected from trial participants at day 0 and at day 28 after the second dose. The CDR3 regions of human TCRbeta chains were analyzed by immunosequencing. The authors' pipeline ran thus. TCRs in the repertoires were compared against a reference library of SARS-CoV-2-specific TCRs that had been generated with the MIRA antigen-specificity platform. Breadth was defined as the fraction of unique TCRs that were SARS-CoV-2-associated. Depth was defined as the fraction of total T cells that were SARS-CoV-2-associated. Using the MIRA data, each spike-specific TCR was mapped to the spike region that the TCR reacts to and placed in a CD4 or CD8 class. Log10-transformed breadth and depth values were compared by one-way ANOVA with Sidak's multiple comparisons tests. TCRdb obtained this table from immuneACCESS and retained in-frame rearrangements with V and J assigned. These tables miss some clones; where compared with another copy, unresolved V genes account for less than half of the shortfall, and the remainder is unexplained. That table furnishes V, J and clone size, whereas the DNA furnished D and trimming. The table for this sample lists 130,000 or so clones; about 91% of them were counted only once. Clones ranked in the top ten supply approximately 2% of the sample.

With respect to this clone: There is no known antigen for this receptor. No clone much larger than this one lies a single base away; base qualities are absent.

The chain was built from TRBV27 and TRBJ2-3; the D region possibly corresponds to TRBD2 (5 bases align). The TCR sequence derives from an adult in good health. This sample comprised peripheral blood, obtained on day 0 of AZD1222 vaccination. The sequence in DNA is TGTGCCAGCAGTCTAGCTGTCGGGAGCACAGATACGCAGTATTTT. Its translation reads: CASSLAVGSTDTQYF.